A selection of T cell receptor beta chains follows, all from one sample in a study of blood T cells in healthy people across ages. Using its own MiXCR run on the 5' RACE reads, TCRdb lists one record per CDR3 protein. Counted here are 600,000 or so distinct CDR3 sequences, roughly 43% occurring once; the ten biggest clones make up about 26%. The sequencing input was blood. The receptors shown here come from a man aged 80 or over in good health. Both conserved end residues are part of each CDR3. A D gene is named only where the DNA matches it firmly. A clone size is listed for some rows: how often the clone was seen (once, few, many), or a class if it is expanded.

D,J,size,V,CDR3,DNA
TRBD1,TRBJ2-7,-,TRBV29-1,CSVSGTEISYEQYF,TGCAGCGTCTCCGGGACAGAGATTTCCTACGAGCAGTACTTC
TRBD2,TRBJ2-1,-,TRBV29-1,CSVDGTSGGSYYNEQFF,TGCAGCGTTGATGGGACTAGCGGGGGGTCCTACTACAATGAGCAGTTCTTC
-,TRBJ2-2,-,TRBV9,CASSVGLSTGELFF,TGTGCCAGCAGCGTAGGACTTAGTACCGGGGAGCTGTTTTTT
-,TRBJ2-5,few,TRBV6-5,CASTVDGEETQYF,TGTGCCAGCACCGTGGACGGGGAAGAGACCCAGTACTTC
TRBD1,TRBJ2-7,few,TRBV7-9,CASSQGQGFVDEQYF,TGTGCCAGCAGTCAGGGACAGGGATTCGTCGATGAGCAGTACTTC
-,TRBJ2-1,-,TRBV20-1,CSASSQGRGGYNEQFF,TGCAGTGCTAGTTCCCAAGGAAGGGGGGGCTACAATGAGCAGTTCTTC
-,TRBJ2-1,-,TRBV11-2,CASSFGGLLGANEQFF,TGTGCCAGCAGCTTTGGGGGCTTATTGGGGGCCAATGAGCAGTTCTTC
-,TRBJ2-3,many,TRBV7-9,CASSEDSTDTQYF,TGTGCCAGCAGCGAGGACAGCACAGATACGCAGTATTTT
-,TRBJ1-5,many,TRBV6-5,CASSSQGGRQPQHF,TGTGCCAGCAGTTCCCAAGGGGGGCGTCAGCCCCAGCATTTT
-,TRBJ2-5,-,TRBV6-5,CASRTRWVGEQYF,TGTGCCAGCAGAACCCGGTGGGTCGGGGAGCAGTACTTC
-,TRBJ2-7,-,TRBV7-2,CASSLDSGCYEQYF,TGTGCCAGCAGCTTAGATTCCGGGTGCTACGAGCAGTACTTC
-,TRBJ2-5,-,TRBV7-2,CASSLASGGQYNEQYF,TGTGCCAGCAGCTTAGCTTCGGGGGGCCAGTACAATGAGCAGTACTTC